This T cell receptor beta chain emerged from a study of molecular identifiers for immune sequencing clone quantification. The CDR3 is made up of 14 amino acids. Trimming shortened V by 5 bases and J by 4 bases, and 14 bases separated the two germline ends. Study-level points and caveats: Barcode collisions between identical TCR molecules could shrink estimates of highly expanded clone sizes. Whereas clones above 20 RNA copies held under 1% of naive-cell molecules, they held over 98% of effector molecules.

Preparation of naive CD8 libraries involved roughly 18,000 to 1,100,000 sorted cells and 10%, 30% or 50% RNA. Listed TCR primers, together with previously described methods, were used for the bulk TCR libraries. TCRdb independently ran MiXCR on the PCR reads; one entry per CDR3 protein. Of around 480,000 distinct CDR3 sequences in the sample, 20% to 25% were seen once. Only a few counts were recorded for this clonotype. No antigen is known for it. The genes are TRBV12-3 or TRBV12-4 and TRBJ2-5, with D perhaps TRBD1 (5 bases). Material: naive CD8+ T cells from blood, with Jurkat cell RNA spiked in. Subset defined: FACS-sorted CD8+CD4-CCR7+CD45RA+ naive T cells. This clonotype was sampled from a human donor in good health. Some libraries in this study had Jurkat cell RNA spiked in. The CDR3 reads CASSGALLLETQYF. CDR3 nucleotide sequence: TGTGCCAGCAGTGGGGCCCTGTTGTTAGAGACCCAGTACTTC.